This T cell receptor (beta chain) was identified during a study of early T cells in non-severe SARS-CoV-2 infection. In this sample, this clonotype turned up many times. Individual cDNA molecules were tagged with unique molecular identifiers. TCRdb ran MiXCR on the 5' RACE reads and lists one entry per CDR3 protein. The table lists around 110,000 distinct CDR3 sequences, over 8.5% of them singletons, with 7.6% in the top ten. The CDR3 has 15 amino acids. V was clipped by 4 bases and J by 2 bases; unmatched bases: 7. Germline assignment: CDR1 MNHEY and CDR2 SMNVEV (reference sequence). The V and J genes are TRBV27 and TRBJ2-7, with 8 bases fitting TRBD2. Sequencing input: whole blood. The source is an adult who was a healthcare worker with PCR-confirmed SARS-CoV-2 infection or an uninfected control (not recorded which). The CDR3 DNA follows: TGTGCCAGCAGTTCAGCGGGAGCGTCAGCCTACGAGCAGTACTTC. This gives the protein CASSSAGASAYEQYF.